One TCR beta chain is described in this entry. In the authors' methods: Quantification of nucleated cells was approximated via reference gene primer amplification. The assay was immunoSEQ multiplex PCR, and TCRdb's table has in-frame clones only and misses some. That table is the source of V, J and clone size, and D and trimming were worked out from the DNA. The sample contains 12,000 or so clones, 90% of which appear only once. These data come from a study of blood T cell repertoires in COVID-19. Turning to the study itself: Specimens from acute and convalescent COVID-19 originated in the United States, Italy and Spain. In each case, the material was cDNA or gDNA derived from T cells, B-cell-depleted T cells, or PBMCs.

This CDR3 contains 11 residues. Trimming removed 6 bases at V and 9 bases at J, with 9 bases between. Germline V gives CDR1 KGHSH, CDR2 LQKENI. The sequence was obtained from a man in his 70s with active COVID-19. The sequencing sample was made of peripheral blood. The V gene is TRBV18, the J gene TRBJ2-1; D is unclear. CDR3 DNA: TGTGCCAGCTCGTCACGCGGTGAGCAGTTCTTC. It specifies CASSSRGEQFF. The full variable domain, its missing parts supplied by reference TRBV18 and TRBJ2-1, is NAGVMQNPRHLVRRRGQEARLRCSPMKGHSHVYWYRQLPEEGLKFMVYLQKENIIDESGMPKERFSAEFPKEGPSILRIQQVVRGDSAAYFCASSSRGEQFFGPGTRLTVL.